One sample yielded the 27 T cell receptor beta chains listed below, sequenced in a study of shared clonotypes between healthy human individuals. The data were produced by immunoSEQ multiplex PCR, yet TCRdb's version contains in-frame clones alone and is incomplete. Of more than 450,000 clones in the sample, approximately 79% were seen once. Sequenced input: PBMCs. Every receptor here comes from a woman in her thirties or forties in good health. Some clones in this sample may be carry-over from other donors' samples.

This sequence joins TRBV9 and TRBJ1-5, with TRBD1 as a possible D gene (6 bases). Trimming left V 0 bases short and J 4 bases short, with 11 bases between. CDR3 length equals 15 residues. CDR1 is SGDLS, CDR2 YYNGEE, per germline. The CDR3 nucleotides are TGTGCCAGCAGCGTAGGCGGGGGGACAAATCAGCCCCAGCATTTT. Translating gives CASSVGGGTNQPQHF.

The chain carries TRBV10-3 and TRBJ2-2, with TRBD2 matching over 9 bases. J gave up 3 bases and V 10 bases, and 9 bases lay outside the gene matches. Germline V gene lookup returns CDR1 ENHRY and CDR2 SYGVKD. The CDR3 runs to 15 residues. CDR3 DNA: TGTGCCACCGTAGCGGGAGAATGGGACACCGGGGAGCTGTTTTTT. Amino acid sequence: CATVAGEWDTGELFF.

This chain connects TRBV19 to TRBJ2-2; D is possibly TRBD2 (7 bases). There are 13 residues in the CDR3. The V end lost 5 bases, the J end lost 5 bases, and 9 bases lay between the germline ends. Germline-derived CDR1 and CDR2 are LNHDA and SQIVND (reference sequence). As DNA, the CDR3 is TGTGCCAGTAGTCGGGGGGCGACCGGGGAGCTGTTTTTT. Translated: CASSRGATGELFF.

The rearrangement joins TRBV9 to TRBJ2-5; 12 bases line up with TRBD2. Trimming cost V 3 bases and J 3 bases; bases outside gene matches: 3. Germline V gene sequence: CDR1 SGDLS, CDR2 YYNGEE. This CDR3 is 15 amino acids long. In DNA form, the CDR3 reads TGTGCCAGCAGCGAAAGACTAGCGGGAGAAGAGACCCAGTACTTC. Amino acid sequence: CASSERLAGEETQYF.

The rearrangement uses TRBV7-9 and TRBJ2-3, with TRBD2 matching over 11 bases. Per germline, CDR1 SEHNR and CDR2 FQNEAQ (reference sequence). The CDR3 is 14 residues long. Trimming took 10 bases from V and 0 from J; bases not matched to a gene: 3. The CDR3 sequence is CATGLAGSTDTQYF. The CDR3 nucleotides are TGTGCCACTGGACTAGCGGGTAGCACAGATACGCAGTATTTT.

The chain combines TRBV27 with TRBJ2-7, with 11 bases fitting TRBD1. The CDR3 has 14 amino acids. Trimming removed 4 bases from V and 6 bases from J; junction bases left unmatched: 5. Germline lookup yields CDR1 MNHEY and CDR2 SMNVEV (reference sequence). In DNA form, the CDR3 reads TGTGCCAGCAGTTACACCGGGACAGGGGGCGAGCAGTACTTC. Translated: CASSYTGTGGEQYF.

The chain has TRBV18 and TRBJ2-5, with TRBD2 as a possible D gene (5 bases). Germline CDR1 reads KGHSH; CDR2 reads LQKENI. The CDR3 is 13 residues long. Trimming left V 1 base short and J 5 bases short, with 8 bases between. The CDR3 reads CASSPQQRETQYF. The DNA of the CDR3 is TGTGCCAGCTCACCACAGCAGCGGGAGACCCAGTACTTC.

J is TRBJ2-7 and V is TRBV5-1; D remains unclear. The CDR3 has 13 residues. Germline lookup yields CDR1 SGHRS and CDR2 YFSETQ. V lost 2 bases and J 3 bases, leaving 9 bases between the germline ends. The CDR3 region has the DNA TGCGCCAGCAGCTTTGGTCGGAACTACGAGCAGTACTTC. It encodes CASSFGRNYEQYF.

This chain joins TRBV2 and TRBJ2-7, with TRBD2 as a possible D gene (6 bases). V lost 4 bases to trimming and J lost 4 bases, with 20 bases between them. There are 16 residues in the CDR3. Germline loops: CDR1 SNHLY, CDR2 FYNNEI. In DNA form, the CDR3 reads TGTGCCAGCAGTGGGGGGGTTGGCGGATCCATTTACGAGCAGTACTTC. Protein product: CASSGGVGGSIYEQYF.

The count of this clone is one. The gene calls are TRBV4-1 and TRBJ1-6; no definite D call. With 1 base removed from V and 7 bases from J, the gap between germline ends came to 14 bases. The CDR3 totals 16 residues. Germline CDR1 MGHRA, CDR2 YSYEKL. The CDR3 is CASSQARLGGNSPLHF. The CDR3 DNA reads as TGCGCCAGCAGCCAAGCCCGGCTGGGAGGGAATTCACCCCTCCACTTT.

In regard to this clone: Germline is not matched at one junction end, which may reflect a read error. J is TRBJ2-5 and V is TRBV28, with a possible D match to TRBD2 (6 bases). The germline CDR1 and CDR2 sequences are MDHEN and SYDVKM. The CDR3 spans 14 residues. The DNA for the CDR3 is TGTGCCAGCGGTTTGGGAGGCGGCCAAGAGACCCAGTACTTC. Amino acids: CASGLGGGQETQYF.

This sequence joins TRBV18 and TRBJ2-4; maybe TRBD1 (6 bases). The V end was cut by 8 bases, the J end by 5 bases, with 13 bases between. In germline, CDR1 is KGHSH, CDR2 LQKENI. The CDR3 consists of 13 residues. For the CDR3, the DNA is TGTGCCAGCGGCACAGGGAGAGAAAACATTCAGTACTTC. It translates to CASGTGRENIQYF.

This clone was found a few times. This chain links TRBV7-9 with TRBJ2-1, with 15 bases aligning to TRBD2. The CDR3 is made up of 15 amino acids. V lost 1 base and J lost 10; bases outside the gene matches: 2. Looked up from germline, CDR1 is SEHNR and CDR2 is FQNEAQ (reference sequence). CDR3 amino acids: CASSLVGLAGGEQFF. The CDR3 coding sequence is TGTGCCAGCAGCTTAGTCGGACTAGCGGGAGGGGAGCAGTTCTTC.

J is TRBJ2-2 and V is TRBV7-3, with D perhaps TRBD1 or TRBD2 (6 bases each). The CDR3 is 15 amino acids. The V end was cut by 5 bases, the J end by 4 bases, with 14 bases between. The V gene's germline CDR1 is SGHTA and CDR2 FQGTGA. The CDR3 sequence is CASSPGWGATGELFF. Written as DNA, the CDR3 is TGTGCCAGCAGCCCCGGGTGGGGGGCCACCGGGGAGCTGTTTTTT. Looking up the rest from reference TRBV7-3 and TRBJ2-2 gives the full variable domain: GAGVSQTPSNKVTEKGKYVELRCDPISGHTALYWYRQSLGQGPEFLIYFQGTGAADDSGLPNDRFFAVRPEGSVSTLKIQRTERGDSAVYLCASSPGWGATGELFFGEGSRLTVL.

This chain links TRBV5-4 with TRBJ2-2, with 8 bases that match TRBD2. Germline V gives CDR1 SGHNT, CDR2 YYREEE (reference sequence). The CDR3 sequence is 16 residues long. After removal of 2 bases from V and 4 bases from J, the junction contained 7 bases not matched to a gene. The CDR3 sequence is CASSLDGTRGTGELFF. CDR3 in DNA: TGTGCCAGCAGCTTAGATGGGACTAGAGGCACCGGGGAGCTGTTTTTT.

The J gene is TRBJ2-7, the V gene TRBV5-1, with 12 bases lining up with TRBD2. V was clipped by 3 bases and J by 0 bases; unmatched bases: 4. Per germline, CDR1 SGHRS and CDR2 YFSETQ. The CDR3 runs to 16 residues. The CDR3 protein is CASSYWTSGTSYEQYF. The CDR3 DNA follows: TGCGCCAGCAGCTATTGGACTAGCGGGACCTCCTACGAGCAGTACTTC. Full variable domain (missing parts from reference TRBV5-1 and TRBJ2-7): KAGVTQTPRYLIKTRGQQVTLSCSPISGHRSVSWYQQTPGQGLQFLFEYFSETQRNKGNFPGRFSGRQFSNSRSEMNVSTLELGDSALYLCASSYWTSGTSYEQYFGPGTRLTVT.

CDR3 DNA: TGTGCCAGCAGCGTAGCTGTCGGGGCTGAAGCTTTCTTT. It encodes CASSVAVGAEAFF. The chain carries TRBV9 and TRBJ1-1; D is unclear. CDR3 length equals 13 residues. The germline V and J ends were trimmed by 0 bases and 6 bases, with 9 bases remaining between them. The germline V gene encodes CDR1 SGDLS and CDR2 YYNGEE.

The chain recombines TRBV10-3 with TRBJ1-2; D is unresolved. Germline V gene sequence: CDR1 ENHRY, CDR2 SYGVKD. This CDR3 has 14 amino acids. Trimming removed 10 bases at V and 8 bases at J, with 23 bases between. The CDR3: CASREVTTLKGYTF. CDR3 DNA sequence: TGTGCCAGCAGAGAAGTCACAACGCTGAAAGGCTACACCTTC.

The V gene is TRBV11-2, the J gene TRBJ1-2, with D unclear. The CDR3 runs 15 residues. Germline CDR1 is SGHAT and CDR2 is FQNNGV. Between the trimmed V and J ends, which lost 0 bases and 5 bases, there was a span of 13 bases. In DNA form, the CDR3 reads TGTGCCAGCAGCTTAGATCGTACGGGGAGGTATGGCTACACCTTC. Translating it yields CASSLDRTGRYGYTF.

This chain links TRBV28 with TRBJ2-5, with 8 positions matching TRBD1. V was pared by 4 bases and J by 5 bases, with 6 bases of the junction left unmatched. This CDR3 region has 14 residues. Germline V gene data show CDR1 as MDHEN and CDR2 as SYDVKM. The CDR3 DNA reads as TGTGCCAGCAGTTCGACAGGGGCCTTGGAGACCCAGTACTTC. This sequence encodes CASSSTGALETQYF.

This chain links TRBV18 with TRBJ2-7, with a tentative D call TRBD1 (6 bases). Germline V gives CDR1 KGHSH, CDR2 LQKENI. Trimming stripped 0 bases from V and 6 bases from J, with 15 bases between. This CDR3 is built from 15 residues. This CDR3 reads CASSPPSRGDFEQYF. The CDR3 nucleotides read TGTGCCAGCTCACCACCGTCCAGGGGAGATTTCGAGCAGTACTTC.

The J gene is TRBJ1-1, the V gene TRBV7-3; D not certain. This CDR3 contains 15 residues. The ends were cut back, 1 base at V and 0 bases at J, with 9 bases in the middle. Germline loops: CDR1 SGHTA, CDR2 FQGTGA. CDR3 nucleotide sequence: TGTGCCAGCAGCTTAAATGGAGCTATGAACACTGAAGCTTTCTTT. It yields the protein CASSLNGAMNTEAFF.

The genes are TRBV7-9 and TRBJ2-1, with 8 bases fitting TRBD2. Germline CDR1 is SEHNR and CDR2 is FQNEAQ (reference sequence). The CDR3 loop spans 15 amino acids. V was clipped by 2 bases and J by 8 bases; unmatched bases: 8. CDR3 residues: CASSLTGTRDDEQFF. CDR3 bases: TGTGCCAGCAGCTTAACCGGGACTAGGGACGATGAGCAGTTCTTC.

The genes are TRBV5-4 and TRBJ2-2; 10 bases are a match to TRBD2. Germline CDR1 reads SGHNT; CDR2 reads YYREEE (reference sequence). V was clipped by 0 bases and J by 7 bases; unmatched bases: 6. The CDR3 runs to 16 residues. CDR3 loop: CASSLVLAGVIGELFF. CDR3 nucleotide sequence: TGTGCCAGCAGCTTGGTGCTAGCGGGAGTAATCGGGGAGCTGTTTTTT.

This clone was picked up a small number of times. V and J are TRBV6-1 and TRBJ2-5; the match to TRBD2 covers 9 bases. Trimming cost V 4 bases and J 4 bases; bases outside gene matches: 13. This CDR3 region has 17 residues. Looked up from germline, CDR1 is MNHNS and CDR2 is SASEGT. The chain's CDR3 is CASSGASGTGLRETQYF. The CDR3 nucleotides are TGTGCCAGCAGTGGGGCTAGCGGGACGGGTCTGAGAGAGACCCAGTACTTC.

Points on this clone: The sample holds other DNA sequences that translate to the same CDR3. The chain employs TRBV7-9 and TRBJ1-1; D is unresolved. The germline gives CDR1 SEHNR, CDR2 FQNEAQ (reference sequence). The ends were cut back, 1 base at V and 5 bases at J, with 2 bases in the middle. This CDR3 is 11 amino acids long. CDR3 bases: TGTGCCAGCAGCTTAGGGACTGAAGCTTTCTTT. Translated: CASSLGTEAFF.

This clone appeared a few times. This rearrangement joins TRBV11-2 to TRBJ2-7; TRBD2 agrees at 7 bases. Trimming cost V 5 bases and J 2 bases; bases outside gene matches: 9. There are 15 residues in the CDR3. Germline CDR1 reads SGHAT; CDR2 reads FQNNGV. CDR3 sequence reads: CASSPGGGTTYEQYF. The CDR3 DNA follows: TGTGCCAGCAGCCCCGGGGGAGGGACCACCTACGAGCAGTACTTC.